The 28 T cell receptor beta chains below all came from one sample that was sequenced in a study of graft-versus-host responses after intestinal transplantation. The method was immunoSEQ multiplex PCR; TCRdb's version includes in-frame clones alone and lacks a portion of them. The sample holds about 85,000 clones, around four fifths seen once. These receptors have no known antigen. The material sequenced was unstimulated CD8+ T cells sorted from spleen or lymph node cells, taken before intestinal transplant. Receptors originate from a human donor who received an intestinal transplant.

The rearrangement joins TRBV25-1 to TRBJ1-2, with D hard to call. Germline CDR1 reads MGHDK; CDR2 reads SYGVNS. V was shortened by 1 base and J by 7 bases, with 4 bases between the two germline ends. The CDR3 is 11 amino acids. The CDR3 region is CASSEFGGYTF. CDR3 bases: TGTGCCAGCAGTGAATTTGGTGGCTACACCTTC.

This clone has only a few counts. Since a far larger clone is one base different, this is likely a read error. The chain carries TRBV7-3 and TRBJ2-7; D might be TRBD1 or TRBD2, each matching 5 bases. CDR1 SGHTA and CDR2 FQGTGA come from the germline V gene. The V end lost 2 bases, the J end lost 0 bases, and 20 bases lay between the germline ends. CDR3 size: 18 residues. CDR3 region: CASSLAPGQWGSSYEQYF. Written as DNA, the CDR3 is TGTGCCAGCAGCTTAGCCCCCGGCCAGTGGGGGTCCTCCTACGAGCAGTACTTC.

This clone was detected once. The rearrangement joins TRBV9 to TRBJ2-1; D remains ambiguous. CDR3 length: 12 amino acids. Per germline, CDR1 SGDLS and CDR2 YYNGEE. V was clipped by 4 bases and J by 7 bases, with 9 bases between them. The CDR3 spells CASSPEGNEQFF. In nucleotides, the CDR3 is TGTGCCAGCAGCCCAGAAGGGAATGAGCAGTTCTTC.

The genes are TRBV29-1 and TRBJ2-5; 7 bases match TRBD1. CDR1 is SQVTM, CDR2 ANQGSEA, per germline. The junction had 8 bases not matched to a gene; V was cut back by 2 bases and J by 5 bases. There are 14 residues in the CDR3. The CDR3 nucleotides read TGCAGCGTTGAACCAGGGGGAGTTGGGGAGACCCAGTACTTC. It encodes CSVEPGGVGETQYF.

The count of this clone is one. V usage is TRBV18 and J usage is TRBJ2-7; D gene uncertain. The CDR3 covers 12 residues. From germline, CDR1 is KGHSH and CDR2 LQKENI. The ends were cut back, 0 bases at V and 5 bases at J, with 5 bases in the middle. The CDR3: CASSPPGNEQYF. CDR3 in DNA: TGTGCCAGCTCACCACCGGGGAACGAGCAGTACTTC.

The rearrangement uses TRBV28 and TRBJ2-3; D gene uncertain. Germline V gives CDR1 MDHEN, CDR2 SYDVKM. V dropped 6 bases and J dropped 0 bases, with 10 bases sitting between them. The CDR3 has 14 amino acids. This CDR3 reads CASSPGLSTDTQYF. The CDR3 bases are TGTGCCAGCAGCCCCGGCCTTAGCACAGATACGCAGTATTTT.

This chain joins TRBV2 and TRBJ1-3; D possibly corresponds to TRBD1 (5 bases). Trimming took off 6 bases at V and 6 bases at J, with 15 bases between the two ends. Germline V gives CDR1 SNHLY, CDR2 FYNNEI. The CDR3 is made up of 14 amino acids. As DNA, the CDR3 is TGTGCCAGCAGGGCCCCCCAGGGCGAAAACACCATATATTTT. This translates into CASRAPQGENTIYF.

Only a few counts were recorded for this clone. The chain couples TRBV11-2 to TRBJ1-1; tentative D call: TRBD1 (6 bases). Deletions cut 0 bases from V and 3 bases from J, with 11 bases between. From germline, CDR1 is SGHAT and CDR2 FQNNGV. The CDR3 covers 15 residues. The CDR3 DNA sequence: TGTGCCAGCAGCTTAGATTTTGGGACATACACTGAAGCTTTCTTT. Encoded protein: CASSLDFGTYTEAFF.

In nucleotides, the CDR3 is TGTGCCAGCAGCTTTGGGGGCTACAATGGCTACACCTTC. Translating it yields CASSFGGYNGYTF. The chain has TRBV5-6 and TRBJ1-2; possibly TRBD1 for D (6 bases). V gave up 2 bases and J gave up 6 bases, with 11 bases separating them. The length of the CDR3 is 13 residues. The germline V gene has CDR1 SGHDT and CDR2 YYEEEE.

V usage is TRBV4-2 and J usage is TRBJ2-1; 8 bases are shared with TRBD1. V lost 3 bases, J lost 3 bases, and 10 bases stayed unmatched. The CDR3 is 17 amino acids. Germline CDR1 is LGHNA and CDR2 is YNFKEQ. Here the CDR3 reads CASSHPNRGMNYNEQFF. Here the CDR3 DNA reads TGTGCCAGCAGCCACCCGAACAGGGGGATGAACTACAATGAGCAGTTCTTC.

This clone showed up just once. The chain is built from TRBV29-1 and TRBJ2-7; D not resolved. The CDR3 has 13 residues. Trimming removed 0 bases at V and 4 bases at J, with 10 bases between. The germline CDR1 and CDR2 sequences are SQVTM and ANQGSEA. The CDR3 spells CSVEEGFAYEQYF. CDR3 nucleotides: TGCAGCGTTGAAGAGGGGTTCGCTTACGAGCAGTACTTC.

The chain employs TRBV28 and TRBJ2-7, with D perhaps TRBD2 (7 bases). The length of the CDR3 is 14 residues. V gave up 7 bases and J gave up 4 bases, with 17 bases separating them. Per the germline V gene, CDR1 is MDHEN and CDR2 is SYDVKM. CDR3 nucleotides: TGTGCCAGCACCTCCCCGAGGGGGGGATACGAGCAGTACTTC. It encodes CASTSPRGGYEQYF.

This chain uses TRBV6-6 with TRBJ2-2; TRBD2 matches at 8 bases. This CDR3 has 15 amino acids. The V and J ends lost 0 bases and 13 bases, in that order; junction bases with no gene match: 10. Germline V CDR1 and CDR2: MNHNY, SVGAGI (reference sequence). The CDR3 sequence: CASSYSTSGSQRLFF. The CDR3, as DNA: TGTGCCAGCAGTTACTCCACAAGCGGGAGTCAGCGGCTGTTTTTT.

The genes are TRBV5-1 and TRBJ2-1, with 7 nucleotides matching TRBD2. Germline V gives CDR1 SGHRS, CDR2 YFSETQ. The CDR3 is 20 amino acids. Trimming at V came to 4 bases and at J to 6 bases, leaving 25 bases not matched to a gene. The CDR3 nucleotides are TGCGCCAGCAGCAAGATCTTAGGGTGGAGGGAGGGCCTGTTGGTCAATGAGCAGTTCTTC. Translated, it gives CASSKILGWREGLLVNEQFF. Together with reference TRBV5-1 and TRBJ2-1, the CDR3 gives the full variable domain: KAGVTQTPRYLIKTRGQQVTLSCSPISGHRSVSWYQQTPGQGLQFLFEYFSETQRNKGNFPGRFSGRQFSNSRSEMNVSTLELGDSALYLCASSKILGWREGLLVNEQFFGPGTRLTVL.

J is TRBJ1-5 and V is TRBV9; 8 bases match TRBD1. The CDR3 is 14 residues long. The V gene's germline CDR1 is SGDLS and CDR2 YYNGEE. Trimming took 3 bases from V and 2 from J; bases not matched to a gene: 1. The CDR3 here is CASSETGGNQPQHF. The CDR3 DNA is TGTGCCAGCAGCGAGACAGGGGGCAATCAGCCCCAGCATTTT.

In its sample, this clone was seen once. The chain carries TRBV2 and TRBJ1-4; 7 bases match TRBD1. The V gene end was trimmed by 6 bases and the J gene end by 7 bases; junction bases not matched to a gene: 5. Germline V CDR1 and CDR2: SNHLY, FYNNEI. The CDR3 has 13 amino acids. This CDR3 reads CASRAAGGEKLFF. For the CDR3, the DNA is TGTGCCAGCAGGGCCGCAGGGGGTGAAAAACTGTTTTTT.

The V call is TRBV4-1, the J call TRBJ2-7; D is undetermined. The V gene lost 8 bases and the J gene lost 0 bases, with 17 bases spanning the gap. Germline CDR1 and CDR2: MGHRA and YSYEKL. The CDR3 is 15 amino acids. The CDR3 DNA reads TGCGCCAGCGTCCCCTCTGAAGCTAGCTCCTACGAGCAGTACTTC. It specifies CASVPSEASSYEQYF.

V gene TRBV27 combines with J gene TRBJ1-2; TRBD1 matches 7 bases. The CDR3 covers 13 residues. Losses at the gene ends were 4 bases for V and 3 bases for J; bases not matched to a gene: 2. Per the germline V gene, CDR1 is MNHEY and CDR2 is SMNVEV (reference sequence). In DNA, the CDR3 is TGTGCCAGCAGTTCAGACAGGGACTATGGCTACACCTTC. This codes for CASSSDRDYGYTF.

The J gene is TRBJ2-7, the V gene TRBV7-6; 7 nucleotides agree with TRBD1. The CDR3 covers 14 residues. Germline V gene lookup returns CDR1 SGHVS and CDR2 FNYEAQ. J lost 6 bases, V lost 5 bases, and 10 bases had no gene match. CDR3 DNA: TGTGCCAGCAGCCCGGCGACAGGGTTCGGCGAGCAGTACTTC. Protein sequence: CASSPATGFGEQYF.

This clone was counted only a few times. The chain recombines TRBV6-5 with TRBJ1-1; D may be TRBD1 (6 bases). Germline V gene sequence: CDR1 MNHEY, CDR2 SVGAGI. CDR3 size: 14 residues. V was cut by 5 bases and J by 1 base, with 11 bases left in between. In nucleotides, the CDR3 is TGTGCCAGCAGTCCCGGGACACGGAACACTGAAGCTTTCTTT. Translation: CASSPGTRNTEAFF.

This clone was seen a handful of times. CDR3: CSVEQGFAFF. As DNA, the CDR3 is TGCAGCGTAGAACAGGGTTTCGCTTTCTTT. The chain employs TRBV29-1 and TRBJ1-1, with D perhaps TRBD1 (6 bases). The CDR3 has 10 amino acids. The V gene's germline CDR1 is SQVTM and CDR2 ANQGSEA. Trimming shortened V by 6 bases and J by 11 bases, and 13 bases separated the two germline ends.

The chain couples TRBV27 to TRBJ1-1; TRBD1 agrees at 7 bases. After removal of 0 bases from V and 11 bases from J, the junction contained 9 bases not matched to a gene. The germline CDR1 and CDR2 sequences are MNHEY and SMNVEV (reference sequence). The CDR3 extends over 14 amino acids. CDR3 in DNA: TGTGCCAGCAGTTTATCCTTTACTGACAGGGCGGCTTTCTTT. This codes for CASSLSFTDRAAFF.

Here the CDR3 reads CAISDEPRYEQFF. In DNA, the CDR3 is TGTGCCATCAGTGACGAGCCCCGTTATGAGCAGTTCTTC. The rearrangement uses TRBV10-3 and TRBJ2-1; D not certain. The CDR3 covers 13 residues. V shed 3 bases and J shed 8 bases, with 11 bases lying between them. Looked up from germline, CDR1 is ENHRY and CDR2 is SYGVKD.

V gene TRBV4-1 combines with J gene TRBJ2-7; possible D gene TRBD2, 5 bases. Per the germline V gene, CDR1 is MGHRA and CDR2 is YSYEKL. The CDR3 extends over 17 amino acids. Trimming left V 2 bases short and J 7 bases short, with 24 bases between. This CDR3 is CASSQRAPRAGPKEQYF. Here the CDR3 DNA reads TGCGCCAGCAGCCAAAGGGCCCCTCGGGCGGGCCCTAAAGAGCAGTACTTC.

CDR3 bases: TGTGCCAGCAAAGCGGGAGGGGTCACAGATACGCAGTATTTT. This translates into CASKAGGVTDTQYF. The chain uses TRBV6-1 and TRBJ2-3; TRBD2 agrees at 10 bases. Germline CDR1 MNHNS, CDR2 SASEGT. V lost 7 bases and J lost 2; bases outside the gene matches: 3. The length of the CDR3 is 14 residues.

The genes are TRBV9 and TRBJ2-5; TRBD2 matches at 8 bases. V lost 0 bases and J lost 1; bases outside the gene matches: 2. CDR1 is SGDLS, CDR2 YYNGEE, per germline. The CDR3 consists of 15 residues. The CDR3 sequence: CASSVAGTSQETQYF. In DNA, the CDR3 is TGTGCCAGCAGCGTAGCTGGGACTAGCCAAGAGACCCAGTACTTC.

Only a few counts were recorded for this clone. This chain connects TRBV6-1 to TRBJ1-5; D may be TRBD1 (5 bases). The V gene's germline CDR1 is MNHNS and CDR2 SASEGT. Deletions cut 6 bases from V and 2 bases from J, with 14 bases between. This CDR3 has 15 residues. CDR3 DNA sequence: TGTGCCAGCAGCAAATGGGGCGAGGGCAATCAGCCCCAGCATTTT. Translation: CASSKWGEGNQPQHF.

The CDR3 reads CASSQLSGASYEQYF. CDR3 DNA sequence: TGCGCCAGCAGCCAACTAAGTGGGGCTTCCTACGAGCAGTACTTC. The chain has TRBV4-1 and TRBJ2-7; perhaps TRBD1 as D (5 bases). CDR1 is MGHRA, CDR2 YSYEKL, per germline. V was pared by 2 bases and J by 1 base, with 12 bases between. The CDR3 sequence is 15 residues long.